Presented here are 9 T cell receptor beta chains from one specimen sequenced in a study of molecular identifiers for immune sequencing clone quantification. TCRdb analysed the PCR reads with MiXCR anew, one entry per CDR3 protein. The sample lists 7,500 to 9,500 distinct CDR3 sequences, about an eighth occurring once. Specimen: naive CD8+ T cells from blood, with Jurkat cell RNA spiked in. Specified subset: FACS-sorted CD8+CD4-CCR7+CD45RA+ naive T cells. The receptors come from a human donor in good health. Some libraries in this study had Jurkat cell RNA spiked in.

This clonotype is labeled as medium-sized. The CDR3 nucleotides read TGTGCCAGCAGCCCGGCCTTAGCGGGACAACCGCAGTTCTTC. This gives the protein CASSPALAGQPQFF. The chain uses TRBV5-6 and TRBJ2-1, with 8 positions matching TRBD2. With 4 bases clipped from V and 12 bases from J, the junction kept 12 bases outside the gene matches. There are 14 residues in the CDR3. Germline-derived CDR1 and CDR2 are SGHDT and YYEEEE.

This clonotype appeared a single time. A much larger clone sits a single nucleotide away, making a read error possible. This rearrangement joins TRBV25-1 to TRBJ1-2; TRBD1 matches 7 bases. Per germline, CDR1 MGHDK and CDR2 SYGVNS. The CDR3 consists of 13 residues. CDR3 residues: CASSDYGTDGYPF. DNA of the CDR3: TGTGCCAGCAGTGATTATGGGACAGACGGCTACCCCTTC.

This clonotype has ten or more counts. The chain employs TRBV19 and TRBJ2-5; D may be TRBD2 (5 bases). Trimming stripped 6 bases from V and 4 bases from J, with 21 bases between. CDR3 length: 16 amino acids. The germline V gene has CDR1 LNHDA and CDR2 SQIVND (reference sequence). CDR3 loop: CASSANPGYLGETQYF. CDR3 sequence (DNA): TGTGCCAGTAGCGCAAACCCGGGATATCTCGGAGAGACCCAGTACTTC.

By share of the sample, this clonotype is medium-sized. V usage is TRBV3-1 and J usage is TRBJ2-3, with D perhaps matching TRBD1 (6 bases). The V gene lost 2 bases and the J gene lost 2 bases, with 14 bases spanning the gap. Germline V CDR1 and CDR2: LGHDT, YNNKEL (reference sequence). The length of the CDR3 is 16 residues. The CDR3: CASSQQGRGFTDTQYF. The DNA for the CDR3 is TGTGCCAGCAGCCAACAGGGGCGAGGGTTCACAGATACGCAGTATTTT.

The table lists this clonotype with many counts. This chain connects TRBV6-2 or TRBV6-3 to TRBJ2-7, with D uncertain. V lost 0 bases and J 0 bases, leaving 9 bases between the germline ends. Germline lookup yields CDR1 MNHEY and CDR2 SVGEGT. The CDR3 is made up of 15 amino acids. The CDR3 DNA reads TGTGCCAGCAGTTACTCGCTTAGTAACTCCTACGAGCAGTACTTC. Its translation is CASSYSLSNSYEQYF.

A word on this clonotype: The CDR3 carries no conserved terminal phenylalanine or tryptophan, so it likely arises from a read error. This chain uses TRBV27 with TRBJ1-4; no firm D call. The CDR3 is 14 amino acids. Germline CDR1 MNHEY, CDR2 SMNVEV (reference sequence). V lost 4 bases and J 14 bases, leaving 20 bases between the germline ends. The CDR3 DNA follows: TGTGCCAGCAGTTATGGGCCCCCATTGGAAACCCTGTTTCTT. Residues: CASSYGPPLETLFL.

This clonotype has a count of ten or more. A much larger clone differs by one base, so this may be a read error. This chain uses TRBV4-1 with TRBJ2-7; 8 nucleotides align to TRBD1. V lost 4 bases and J lost 6; bases outside the gene matches: 8. Germline CDR1 reads MGHRA; CDR2 reads YSYEKL. This CDR3 has 14 residues. CDR3 sequence (DNA): TGCGCCAGCAGCCTACCGGACAGGGCCTGCGAGCAGTACTTC. Encoded protein: CASSLPDRACEQYF.

The table lists this clonotype with many counts. CDR3 protein: CASSLWGGTYEQYF. The CDR3 region has the DNA TGTGCCAGCAGTTTATGGGGCGGAACCTACGAGCAGTACTTC. The chain uses TRBV28 and TRBJ2-7; D remains unclear. The CDR3 contains 14 residues. Trimming stripped 0 bases from V and 2 bases from J, with 8 bases between. Germline V gene sequence: CDR1 MDHEN, CDR2 SYDVKM.

This clonotype has at least ten counts. The J gene is TRBJ2-1, the V gene TRBV7-9, with D perhaps TRBD1 (6 bases). This CDR3 has 14 amino acids. V shed 1 base and J shed 10 bases, with 14 bases lying between them. Germline V gene data show CDR1 as SEHNR and CDR2 as FQNEAQ (reference sequence). This CDR3 is CASSLVPGQPEQFF. In DNA form, the CDR3 reads TGTGCCAGCAGCTTAGTCCCCGGACAGCCCGAGCAGTTCTTC.